What follows are 27 T cell receptor beta chains derived from one specimen sequenced in a study of graft-versus-host responses after intestinal transplantation. Generated by immunoSEQ multiplex PCR, the TCRdb table keeps only in-frame clones and is missing some. Of 99,000 or so clones in the sample, 86% were seen once. The sample here was PBMCs, taken 255 days after intestinal transplant. These receptor sequences come from a human patient who received an intestinal transplant, so some T cells may come from the graft donor.

The V and J genes are TRBV4-1 and TRBJ1-1, with 10 bases fitting TRBD1. The ends lost 6 bases at V and 6 bases at J; junction bases unmatched: 7. CDR3 length: 14 amino acids. Looked up from germline, CDR1 is MGHRA and CDR2 is YSYEKL. The CDR3 is CASSMGQGTSEAFF. The CDR3 DNA reads as TGCGCCAGCAGTATGGGACAGGGGACCTCTGAAGCTTTCTTT.

This chain joins TRBV4-1 and TRBJ2-3; TRBD1 agrees at 7 bases. The CDR3 is 16 residues long. The germline gives CDR1 MGHRA, CDR2 YSYEKL. The V segment lost 0 bases and the J segment 2 bases; nucleotides outside the gene matches: 5. This CDR3 is CASSQEGTVLTDTQYF. CDR3 nucleotides: TGCGCCAGCAGCCAAGAGGGGACAGTGCTCACAGATACGCAGTATTTT.

The V and J genes are TRBV19 and TRBJ2-2; D unresolved. Germline loops: CDR1 LNHDA, CDR2 SQIVND (reference sequence). Deletions cut 4 bases from V and 4 bases from J, with 13 bases between. The CDR3 extends over 15 amino acids. CDR3 nucleotides: TGTGCCAGTAGTAGTCCCCGCTTGGGCACCGGGGAGCTGTTTTTT. Amino acid sequence: CASSSPRLGTGELFF.

V gene TRBV28 combines with J gene TRBJ2-3; D gene uncertain. CDR1 and CDR2 from the germline V gene are MDHEN and SYDVKM. This CDR3 has 15 amino acids. Trimming took off 2 bases at V and 2 bases at J, with 11 bases between the two ends. Written as DNA, the CDR3 is TGTGCCAGCAGTTTAACCCTGTGGCTCACAGATACGCAGTATTTT. Translating it yields CASSLTLWLTDTQYF. Supplemented by reference TRBV28 and TRBJ2-3, the full variable domain reads DVKVTQSSRYLVKRTGEKVFLECVQDMDHENMFWYRQDPGLGLRLIYFSYDVKMKEKGDIPEGYSVSREKKERFSLILESASTNQTSMYLCASSLTLWLTDTQYFGPGTRLTVL.

This clone has just a few counts. J is TRBJ2-1 and V is TRBV6-6, with 9 nucleotides matching TRBD2. This CDR3 spans 16 amino acids. The V and J ends lost 5 bases and 5 bases, in that order; junction bases with no gene match: 10. Germline values: CDR1 MNHNY, CDR2 SVGAGI (reference sequence). CDR3 sequence reads: CASSLPRGGDDNEQFF. In DNA, the CDR3 is TGTGCCAGCAGTCTCCCCCGCGGGGGGGACGACAATGAGCAGTTCTTC.

The V call is TRBV7-8, the J call TRBJ2-7; D unclear. Germline V gene sequence: CDR1 SGHVS, CDR2 FQNEAQ. Deletions cut 2 bases from V and 1 base from J, with 18 bases between. This CDR3 is 17 amino acids long. The CDR3 loop reads CASSLRFLGSSSYEQYF. The CDR3 bases are TGTGCCAGCAGCTTAAGGTTTTTGGGCAGCAGTTCCTACGAGCAGTACTTC.

Worth noting for this clone: Other DNA sequences of this sample code for an identical CDR3. The genes are TRBV6-1 and TRBJ2-1; D gene unclear. With 3 bases removed from V and 4 bases from J, the gap between germline ends came to 4 bases. Germline lookup yields CDR1 MNHNS and CDR2 SASEGT. There are 12 residues in the CDR3. CDR3 residues: CASSDRYNEQFF. The CDR3 DNA reads as TGTGCCAGCAGTGACAGATACAATGAGCAGTTCTTC.

The chain links TRBV7-2 to TRBJ2-6; D is possibly TRBD1 (7 bases). V lost 5 bases and J lost 13, with 27 bases in between. This CDR3 comprises 17 residues. Germline V gene lookup returns CDR1 SGHTA and CDR2 FQGNSA. The CDR3 reads CASSVIFRDWTGVVLTF. DNA of the CDR3: TGTGCCAGCAGCGTAATCTTTCGGGACTGGACAGGAGTGGTCCTGACTTTC.

This chain uses TRBV28 with TRBJ1-2; 7 bases match TRBD1. J lost 4 bases, V lost 6 bases, and 5 bases had no gene match. Germline V gene sequence: CDR1 MDHEN, CDR2 SYDVKM. CDR3 length: 13 residues. CDR3 protein: CASREGQPYGYTF. The CDR3 DNA follows: TGTGCCAGCAGGGAGGGACAGCCCTATGGCTACACCTTC.

This chain joins TRBV6-1 and TRBJ1-5, with no clear D. V lost 3 bases and J lost 0, with 6 bases in between. Germline CDR1 is MNHNS and CDR2 is SASEGT. The CDR3 has 14 residues. The CDR3 nucleotides read TGTGCCAGCAGTGATAGCTATAGCAATCAGCCCCAGCATTTT. This codes for CASSDSYSNQPQHF.

A single count supports this clone. The chain recombines TRBV5-1 with TRBJ2-2; D not certain. The CDR3 is made up of 15 amino acids. Trimming removed 2 bases at V and 7 bases at J, with 15 bases between. Germline-derived CDR1 and CDR2 are SGHRS and YFSETQ. This CDR3 is CASSFPDGRSGELFF. CDR3 coding DNA: TGCGCCAGCAGCTTCCCGGACGGAAGGAGCGGGGAGCTGTTTTTT.

The chain joins TRBV6-1 to TRBJ1-2, with TRBD1 matching 7 bases. Germline V lookup: CDR1 MNHNS, CDR2 SASEGT. There are 13 residues in the CDR3. After removal of 6 bases from V and 8 bases from J, the junction contained 9 bases not matched to a gene. CDR3 amino acids: CASSLEGQLGYTF. CDR3 nucleotides: TGTGCCAGCAGCCTCGAGGGACAGCTAGGCTACACCTTC.

This clone was detected only a few times. The rearrangement uses TRBV6-4 and TRBJ1-5; maybe TRBD1 (6 bases). Per germline, CDR1 MRHNA and CDR2 SNTAGT. The CDR3 is 15 residues long. V lost 5 bases and J 2 bases, leaving 13 bases between the germline ends. The CDR3 DNA reads TGTGCCAGCAGTCCTACAGGGTTGGGCAATCAGCCCCAGCATTTT. Protein product: CASSPTGLGNQPQHF.

This clone was counted a single time. The chain links TRBV4-3 to TRBJ2-4; D not certain. Trimming took off 0 bases at V and 6 bases at J, with 12 bases between the two ends. This CDR3 comprises 15 residues. Germline V CDR1 and CDR2: LGHNA, YSLEER. This CDR3 is CASSQDNSKGNIQYF. CDR3 DNA sequence: TGCGCCAGCAGCCAAGACAACTCTAAAGGAAACATTCAGTACTTC.

The chain has TRBV5-4 and TRBJ2-7, with 10 bases fitting TRBD2. This CDR3 has 15 residues. Unmatched junction bases numbered 5, after V lost 0 bases and J lost 5 bases. Germline V gives CDR1 SGHNT, CDR2 YYREEE (reference sequence). CDR3 amino acids: CASSLEGTSVHEQYF. As DNA, the CDR3 is TGTGCCAGCAGCTTGGAGGGGACTAGCGTCCACGAGCAGTACTTC. Based on the CDR3 plus reference TRBV5-4 and TRBJ2-7, the full variable domain is ETGVTQSPTHLIKTRGQQVTLRCSSQSGHNTVSWYQQALGQGPQFIFQYYREEENGRGNFPPRFSGLQFPNYSSELNVNALELDDSALYLCASSLEGTSVHEQYFGPGTRLTVT.

The chain carries TRBV7-9 and TRBJ2-1, with 12 bases aligning to TRBD2. After removal of 5 bases from V and 3 bases from J, the junction contained 8 bases not matched to a gene. CDR1 is SEHNR, CDR2 FQNEAQ, per germline (reference sequence). This CDR3 contains 17 residues. For the CDR3, the DNA is TGTGCCAGCAGCGTAGGGGGACTAGCGGGTATCTACAATGAGCAGTTCTTC. It translates to CASSVGGLAGIYNEQFF.

J is TRBJ2-7 and V is TRBV12-1; the D call of TRBD1 is as the table states it, not checked on the DNA. TRBV12-1 is annotated as a pseudogene. This CDR3 is built from 15 residues. The CDR3 DNA reads as TGTGCCAGCAGCTTTGCGCCCAGGGCCCGCGACGAGCAGTACTTC. Translated, it gives CASSFAPRARDEQYF.

This rearrangement joins TRBV2 to TRBJ2-5; maybe TRBD2 (5 bases). V dropped 4 bases and J dropped 5 bases, with 11 bases sitting between them. The germline V gene encodes CDR1 SNHLY and CDR2 FYNNEI. The CDR3 spans 13 residues. DNA of the CDR3: TGTGCCAGCAGTGTGGAGGCCCGGGAGACCCAGTACTTC. Translation: CASSVEARETQYF.

This sequence joins TRBV4-1 and TRBJ2-3, with a weak D call TRBD1 (5 bases). This CDR3 comprises 15 residues. V shed 1 base and J shed 2 bases, with 10 bases lying between them. Germline V lookup: CDR1 MGHRA, CDR2 YSYEKL. CDR3 protein: CASSQGGLITDTQYF. The CDR3 DNA reads as TGCGCCAGCAGCCAAGGGGGCCTTATCACAGATACGCAGTATTTT.

A remark on this clone: This sample also contains other DNA sequences that code for the same CDR3. V is TRBV28 and J is TRBJ1-4; no clear D gene. Trimming shortened V by 3 bases and J by 7 bases, and 3 bases separated the two germline ends. Germline CDR1 and CDR2: MDHEN and SYDVKM. This CDR3 comprises 11 residues. CDR3 bases: TGTGCCAGCAGTTTTGGTGAAAAACTGTTTTTT. It yields the protein CASSFGEKLFF.

Details on this clone: One junction end disagrees with the germline gene, perhaps due to a read error. This sequence joins TRBV7-9 and TRBJ2-7, with 9 bases lining up with TRBD2. In germline, CDR1 is SEHNR, CDR2 FQNEAQ (reference sequence). CDR3 length equals 19 residues. For the CDR3, the DNA is TGTGCCAGCAGCTTATATGGGGCGGGAGGGCCGCTCTTCTCCAACGAGCAGTACTTC. Its protein is CASSLYGAGGPLFSNEQYF.

J is TRBJ2-5 and V is TRBV6-1; 11 bases align to TRBD2. The assigned J gene may be wrong: the sequence end matches TRBJ2-7 better. CDR1 and CDR2 (germline): MNHNS, SASEGT. The CDR3 extends over 17 amino acids. DNA of the CDR3: TGTGCCAGCAGTGGACTGCCGATAGCGGGAGGGCCGGACGAGCAGTACTTC. This encodes CASSGLPIAGGPDEQYF.

This clone was observed a handful of times. This chain links TRBV15 with TRBJ1-2; D is ambiguous. Germline CDR1 LNHNV, CDR2 YYDKDF (reference sequence). Trimming cost V 0 bases and J 3 bases, with 11 bases left between them. The CDR3 is 15 amino acids. This chain's CDR3 is CATSRDGMAYYGYTF. CDR3 DNA: TGTGCCACCAGCAGAGATGGAATGGCATACTATGGCTACACCTTC.

The chain couples TRBV7-8 to TRBJ2-4; no firm D call. The germline V and J ends were trimmed by 4 bases and 4 bases, with 5 bases remaining between them. Germline V gene data show CDR1 as SGHVS and CDR2 as FQNEAQ. The CDR3 covers 12 residues. The CDR3 nucleotides are TGTGCCAGCAGCTCAGAGAAAAACATTCAGTACTTC. Amino acid sequence: CASSSEKNIQYF.

This clone appeared a few times. The V gene is TRBV6-5, the J gene TRBJ1-2, with TRBD1 as a possible D gene (5 bases). V gave up 0 bases and J gave up 3 bases, with 5 bases separating them. The germline gives CDR1 MNHEY, CDR2 SVGAGI. The CDR3 totals 13 residues. The CDR3, as DNA: TGTGCCAGCAGTTACTCGGGACACTATGGCTACACCTTC. It codes for CASSYSGHYGYTF.

A single count supports this clone. The rearrangement uses TRBV25-1 and TRBJ2-2, with 7 bases lining up with TRBD2. The CDR3 sequence is 15 residues long. The junction had 3 bases not matched to a gene; V was cut back by 1 base and J by 4 bases. CDR1 MGHDK and CDR2 SYGVNS come from the germline V gene. The CDR3 loop is CASSELAGVTGELFF. The CDR3 bases are TGTGCCAGCAGTGAATTGGCGGGAGTCACCGGGGAGCTGTTTTTT.

The rearrangement joins TRBV10-3 to TRBJ1-4; no clear D gene. Germline-derived CDR1 and CDR2 are ENHRY and SYGVKD. V gave up 2 bases and J gave up 7 bases, with 11 bases separating them. The CDR3 is 14 residues long. CDR3 in amino acids: CAISETSKGEKLFF. The CDR3 DNA is TGTGCCATCAGTGAGACAAGTAAGGGTGAAAAACTGTTTTTT.